This T cell receptor beta chain was found in a study of long-term antiretroviral therapy in people with HIV. CDR3 length: 12 residues. Trimming left V 6 bases short and J 4 bases short, with 9 bases between. CDR1 is SGHTA and CDR2 is FQGNSA in the germline V gene. Runs used v3.0 of the immunoSEQ assay and were done at survey level. The protocol was immunoSEQ multiplex PCR, while the TCRdb copy is restricted to in-frame clones and leaves out a portion. Of some 13,000 clones in the sample, approximately 83% were seen once. General study points: After ART, diversity increased yet remained lower than transplant donor controls.

Remarks on this clone: Its antigen remains unknown.

The specimen was unsorted PBMCs, collected 3.4 years after starting antiretroviral therapy. This sequence originates from a man aged 35-49 years with HIV. The rearrangement uses TRBV7-2 and TRBJ2-5; D unclear. Here the CDR3 reads CASRKGGETQYF. CDR3 nucleotide sequence: TGTGCCAGCAGGAAGGGCGGAGAGACCCAGTACTTC.